Listed here are 19 T cell receptor beta chains from one sample, sequenced in a study of cytomegalovirus exposure and HLA in healthy donors. In the PCR, 60 Vbeta and 13 Jbeta primers were used. Using immunoSEQ multiplex PCR, the repertoire was profiled, and TCRdb retains in-frame clones only, with some absent. The sample shows around 100,000 clones, about 61% of them seen only once. Specimen: PBMCs. The receptors come from a woman aged 25 to 39 in good health and CMV-seronegative.

The chain uses TRBV5-1 and TRBJ2-1, with TRBD2 matching over 12 bases. The CDR3 totals 16 residues. The V and J ends lost 2 bases and 7 bases, in that order; junction bases with no gene match: 7. In germline, CDR1 is SGHRS, CDR2 YFSETQ. CDR3 region: CASSLSLAGGPNEQFF. The DNA for the CDR3 is TGCGCCAGCAGCTTATCGCTAGCGGGAGGGCCTAATGAGCAGTTCTTC.

J is TRBJ1-1 and V is TRBV29-1, with 7 bases aligning to TRBD1. The CDR3 contains 13 residues. V shed 7 bases, J shed 1 base, and the junction held 6 bases outside the gene matches. Germline values: CDR1 SQVTM, CDR2 ANQGSEA. The CDR3 loop reads CSAEGQRNTEAFF. CDR3 DNA: TGCAGCGCCGAGGGACAGCGGAACACTGAAGCTTTCTTT.

DNA for the CDR3: TGTGCCAGCAGCGCGGCGGCTAGCACAGATACGCAGTATTTT. Amino acid sequence: CASSAAASTDTQYF. The V call is TRBV5-6, the J call TRBJ2-3; D ambiguous. The V gene's germline CDR1 is SGHDT and CDR2 YYEEEE. V was pared by 4 bases and J by 0 bases, with 9 bases between. The CDR3 runs to 14 residues.

This clone came up a few times. The chain links TRBV5-8 to TRBJ1-4, with 9 bases that match TRBD1. J was trimmed by 4 bases and V by 1 base; bases with no gene match: 14. Germline V gene lookup returns CDR1 SGHTS and CDR2 YDEGEE. The CDR3 extends over 19 amino acids. The CDR3 spells CASSLSGTGRGAYNEKLFF. The CDR3 DNA is TGTGCCAGCAGCTTGTCCGGGACAGGGAGGGGAGCTTATAATGAAAAACTGTTTTTT. Together with reference TRBV5-8 and TRBJ1-4, the CDR3 gives the full variable domain: EAGVTQSPTHLIKTRGQQATLRCSPISGHTSVYWYQQALGLGLQFLLWYDEGEERNRGNFPPRFSGRQFPNYSSELNVNALELEDSALYLCASSLSGTGRGAYNEKLFFGSGTQLSVL.

J is TRBJ2-2 and V is TRBV15; D is perhaps TRBD2 (6 bases). The length of the CDR3 is 15 residues. V lost 0 bases and J lost 3, with 8 bases in between. CDR1 LNHNV and CDR2 YYDKDF come from the germline V gene (reference sequence). The CDR3 DNA reads as TGTGCCACCAGCAGAGAGGGACTTTACACCGGGGAGCTGTTTTTT. Translating it yields CATSREGLYTGELFF.

The gene calls are TRBV7-9 and TRBJ1-4; D might be TRBD1 (5 bases). CDR3 size: 14 residues. Germline loops: CDR1 SEHNR, CDR2 FQNEAQ (reference sequence). V dropped 3 bases and J dropped 4 bases, with 9 bases sitting between them. CDR3 residues: CASSLTELNEKLFF. DNA for the CDR3: TGTGCCAGCAGCTTGACAGAGCTTAATGAAAAACTGTTTTTT.

This clone was recorded a few times. This sequence joins TRBV28 and TRBJ2-5; TRBD1 agrees at 9 bases. V dropped 3 bases and J dropped 5; count of bases not matched to a gene: 10. This CDR3 comprises 16 residues. CDR1 is MDHEN, CDR2 SYDVKM, per germline. The CDR3 coding sequence is TGTGCCAGCAGTTTCTATCGTGGGACAGGGTGGGAGACCCAGTACTTC. As protein: CASSFYRGTGWETQYF.

The chain joins TRBV5-1 to TRBJ1-3, with 7 bases fitting TRBD1. The ends lost 4 bases at V and 3 bases at J; junction bases unmatched: 10. The CDR3 consists of 16 residues. The V gene's germline CDR1 is SGHRS and CDR2 YFSETQ. The DNA for the CDR3 is TGCGCCAGCAGCAAAACACTGCGGGACAGTGGAAACACCATATATTTT. Encoded protein: CASSKTLRDSGNTIYF.

The genes are TRBV5-6 and TRBJ1-5; no clear D. This CDR3 is 14 amino acids long. Germline CDR1 and CDR2: SGHDT and YYEEEE. Deletions cut 3 bases from V and 0 bases from J, with 7 bases between. CDR3 in amino acids: CASSSRFSNQPQHF. The CDR3 bases are TGTGCCAGCAGCTCCAGGTTTAGCAATCAGCCCCAGCATTTT.

This chain links TRBV18 with TRBJ1-2, with 7 bases that match TRBD1. The germline CDR1 and CDR2 sequences are KGHSH and LQKENI. The CDR3 loop spans 14 amino acids. J gave up 7 bases and V 0 bases, and 5 bases lay outside the gene matches. The CDR3 sequence: CASSPPTGLFGYTF. Written as DNA, the CDR3 is TGTGCCAGCTCACCACCGACAGGGCTGTTTGGCTACACCTTC.

The chain has TRBV25-1 and TRBJ2-1; TRBD2 agrees at 12 bases. CDR1 MGHDK and CDR2 SYGVNS come from the germline V gene. J lost 9 bases, V lost 6 bases, and 6 bases had no gene match. The length of the CDR3 is 14 residues. The CDR3: CASRTSGSRGEQFF. The CDR3 DNA reads as TGTGCCAGCAGGACTAGCGGGAGTCGCGGTGAGCAGTTCTTC.

The rearrangement links TRBV11-2 to TRBJ2-1; 7 bases are a match to TRBD2. The CDR3 totals 14 residues. V lost 5 bases to trimming and J lost 5 bases; unmatched junction nucleotides: 6. In germline, CDR1 is SGHAT, CDR2 FQNNGV. In DNA, the CDR3 is TGTGCCAGCAGCAACCCCCGGGAGGACAATGAGCAGTTCTTC. Translated, it gives CASSNPREDNEQFF.

The J gene is TRBJ2-3, the V gene TRBV28; perhaps TRBD2 as D (6 bases). Trimming stripped 3 bases from V and 1 base from J, with 11 bases between. The CDR3 consists of 15 residues. Germline V CDR1 and CDR2: MDHEN, SYDVKM. CDR3 sequence reads: CASSFERARTDTQYF. In DNA form, the CDR3 reads TGTGCCAGCAGTTTTGAGCGGGCCCGCACAGATACGCAGTATTTT.

The chain links TRBV14 to TRBJ2-7, with a possible D match to TRBD2 (6 bases). The CDR3 runs 15 residues. Looked up from germline, CDR1 is SGHDN and CDR2 is FVKESK. V gave up 4 bases and J gave up 2 bases, with 15 bases separating them. CDR3 DNA sequence: TGTGCCAGCAGCCCCCTTTCGGGAGCCACCTACGAGCAGTACTTC. Its protein product is CASSPLSGATYEQYF.

This clone was found once. The rearrangement uses TRBV6-1 and TRBJ2-7; 8 nucleotides line up with TRBD2. This CDR3 spans 15 amino acids. J lost 2 bases, V lost 2 bases, and 5 bases had no gene match. The V gene's germline CDR1 is MNHNS and CDR2 SASEGT. DNA for the CDR3: TGTGCCAGCAGTGAACGGGAGCGGGGGACCTACGAGCAGTACTTC. Its protein is CASSERERGTYEQYF.

The genes are TRBV7-2 and TRBJ2-3, with TRBD2 matching 10 bases. The germline CDR1 and CDR2 sequences are SGHTA and FQGNSA. This CDR3 region has 15 residues. Trimming at V came to 3 bases and at J to 1 base, leaving 1 base not matched to a gene. CDR3 sequence (DNA): TGTGCCAGCAGCTTCAGCGGGAGGGGCACAGATACGCAGTATTTT. This gives the protein CASSFSGRGTDTQYF. Full variable domain (outside the CDR3, taken from reference TRBV7-2 and TRBJ2-3): GAGVSQSPSNKVTEKGKDVELRCDPISGHTALYWYRQSLGQGLEFLIYFQGNSAPDKSGLPSDRFSAERTGGSVSTLTIQRTQQEDSAVYLCASSFSGRGTDTQYFGPGTRLTVL.

V is TRBV28 and J is TRBJ1-3, with 7 bases lining up with TRBD1. The CDR3 length is 16 residues. Germline V lookup: CDR1 MDHEN, CDR2 SYDVKM. Trimming removed 2 bases from V and 2 bases from J; junction bases left unmatched: 6. DNA for the CDR3: TGTGCCAGCAGTTTAGGGGACAGTCTTCCTGGAAACACCATATATTTT. This translates into CASSLGDSLPGNTIYF.

The count of this clone is one. This chain joins TRBV5-1 and TRBJ2-2, with a weak D call TRBD1 (5 bases). Germline loops: CDR1 SGHRS, CDR2 YFSETQ. Trimming left V 3 bases short and J 6 bases short, with 9 bases between. CDR3 length: 13 amino acids. CDR3 sequence reads: CASSSQGSGELFF. CDR3 nucleotide sequence: TGCGCCAGCAGCTCGCAGGGTTCCGGGGAGCTGTTTTTT. The whole variable domain, filled in from reference TRBV5-1 and TRBJ2-2, reads KAGVTQTPRYLIKTRGQQVTLSCSPISGHRSVSWYQQTPGQGLQFLFEYFSETQRNKGNFPGRFSGRQFSNSRSEMNVSTLELGDSALYLCASSSQGSGELFFGEGSRLTVL.

This clone occurred once. The identical CDR3 is also encoded by other nucleotide sequences in the sample. The V call is TRBV28, the J call TRBJ1-1, with TRBD1 as a possible D gene (5 bases). There are 14 residues in the CDR3. CDR1 is MDHEN and CDR2 is SYDVKM in the germline V gene. V lost 9 bases, J lost 1 base, and 15 bases lay in between. The CDR3 reads CASSPRVWNTEAFF. The CDR3 nucleotides read TGTGCCAGTAGCCCCAGGGTTTGGAACACTGAAGCTTTCTTT.